These T cell receptor beta chains were read from a single sample in a study of shared clonotypes between healthy human individuals. The method was immunoSEQ multiplex PCR; TCRdb's version includes in-frame clones alone and lacks a portion of them. The table has fewer than 650,000 clones, 76% seen once. Source material: PBMCs. These receptors originate from a woman in her forties in good health. Some clones in this sample may be carry-over from other donors' samples. Both conserved end residues are part of each CDR3. The order of the fields is D gene, V gene, CDR3 protein. A D gene is named only where the DNA matches it firmly.

-,TRBV7-3,CASSLMGGGFNEQFF
TRBD2,TRBV4-3,CASSQDLAGEWLQYF
-,TRBV11-2,CASSPPGVETQYF
TRBD1,TRBV10-3,CAIREDRVGADTQYF
TRBD2,TRBV7-7,CASSLSGRGYEQYF
-,TRBV9,CASSARQGGYTF
-,TRBV6-1,CASSEGDLLNYEQYF
-,TRBV7-2,CASSLRQSLNEKLFF
TRBD2,TRBV7-8,CASSHPRLAGGPNEQFF
-,TRBV28,CASSSPGGPGVKGEQYF
-,TRBV6-6,CASSTANQPQHF
-,TRBV10-3,CAIKPSGRAPSGANVLTF
-,TRBV2,CASSGPKQFF
-,TRBV28,CASSPIDRDNSPLHF
-,TRBV11-1,CASSSEGDGEQFF
TRBD2,TRBV5-1,CASSLDILAGGADTQYF
-,TRBV18,CASSESRATPNYGYTF
TRBD1,TRBV18,CASSPTGTGFTGELFF
TRBD1,TRBV28,CASNSVGQGFNTGELFF
-,TRBV9,CASSVALGYEQYF
TRBD1,TRBV6-6,CASSYSQGVYEQYF
-,TRBV5-6,CASSLGFRQPGELFF
-,TRBV21-1,CASSIHTGELFF
-,TRBV4-1,CASSQEDIPNTEAFF
-,TRBV29-1,CSVGDSSSNEKLFF
-,TRBV28,CASRRGTSEKLFF
TRBD1,TRBV18,CASSPPWDRNYGYTF
-,TRBV19,CASTVLDSFAYEQYF
-,TRBV6-5,CASSEPLRYGYTF
TRBD1,TRBV5-1,CASSSGADRGHEQYF
-,TRBV7-2,CASSPLGYEQYF
TRBD2,TRBV7-8,CASSLVAGDRRNEQFF
-,TRBV5-1,CASSSPSVGTQYF
-,TRBV30,CAWSPKYNEQFF
TRBD2,TRBV5-4,CASSSSAGAGETQYF
TRBD2,TRBV7-3,CASSLSRLAATSYEQYF
-,TRBV5-1,CASSPGVSGYEQYF
-,TRBV18,CASSPTVQGNTQYF